The subject of this entry is one T cell receptor (beta chain). The data were obtained in a study of blood T cell repertoires in COVID-19. At the level of the study: Some COVID-19 samples were acute and others convalescent; all came from the United States, Italy and Spain. PBMCs, B-cell-depleted T cells, or T cells provided the cDNA or gDNA that made up the material.

CDR1 and CDR2 from the germline V gene are SGHAT and FQNNGV. The V segment lost 5 bases and the J segment 2 bases; nucleotides outside the gene matches: 7. The CDR3 is made up of 15 amino acids. Original processing methods: Scientists estimated how many nucleated cells there were by amplifying reference gene primers. Using immunoSEQ multiplex PCR, the repertoire was profiled, and TCRdb retains in-frame clones only, with some absent. The V and J calls and the clone size are those of that table, but D and trimming were determined from the DNA. The table has some 240,000 clones, around 83% seen once. The V gene is TRBV11-2, the J gene TRBJ2-5, with TRBD1 identical over 8 bases. The sample consisted of peripheral blood. The receptor's source is a woman between 40 and 55 years old who had recovered from COVID-19. CDR3 coding DNA: TGTGCCAGCAGCGCGTTGGGACAGGAACAAGAGACCCAGTACTTC. It specifies CASSALGQEQETQYF.